The 30 T cell receptor beta chains given below trace back to one sample, sequenced in a study of monozygotic twins with inflammatory bowel disease. For each CDR3 protein, TCRdb gives one entry from its re-call of the 5' RACE reads, without DNA. The data include a few hundred thousand distinct CDR3 sequences; the top ten clones carry 2.5% to 3%. The material sequenced was blood. These receptors came from a human donor with ulcerative colitis or Crohn's disease, or a healthy co-twin of an affected twin (not recorded which).

The chain joins TRBV5-6 to TRBJ2-7; TCRdb reports TRBD1, a call that lacks DNA to check it against. The CDR3 has 17 residues. Germline V gene lookup returns CDR1 SGHDT and CDR2 YYEEEE. The CDR3 reads CASSSRQGSFLLYEQYF.

The chain employs TRBV9 and TRBJ1-6; TCRdb picks TRBD1, but there is no DNA to check that call. The length of the CDR3 is 18 residues. Germline CDR1 and CDR2: SGDLS and YYNGEE. CDR3 in amino acids: CASSAPGTHDFYNSPLHF.

The rearrangement uses TRBV11-1 and TRBJ2-7. The CDR3 has 14 residues. Per germline, CDR1 SGHAT and CDR2 FQDESV (reference sequence). CDR3 sequence reads: CASSLDPTPYEQYF.

This chain links TRBV20-1 with TRBJ2-5; TCRdb selects TRBD2, and the lack of DNA leaves this call unchecked. In germline, CDR1 is DFQATT, CDR2 SNEGSKA (reference sequence). This CDR3 is 14 amino acids long. CDR3 sequence: CSAMKRGGTETQYF.

The chain uses TRBV5-1 and TRBJ2-7; without DNA, the TCRdb call of TRBD1 cannot be checked. The germline V gene encodes CDR1 SGHRS and CDR2 YFSETQ. This CDR3 is built from 17 residues. The CDR3 loop is CASSLGTGGISSYEQYF. Using reference TRBV5-1 and TRBJ2-7 for the parts outside the CDR3, the full variable domain is KAGVTQTPRYLIKTRGQQVTLSCSPISGHRSVSWYQQTPGQGLQFLFEYFSETQRNKGNFPGRFSGRQFSNSRSEMNVSTLELGDSALYLCASSLGTGGISSYEQYFGPGTRLTVT.

V gene TRBV7-9 combines with J gene TRBJ1-2; TCRdb's D gene call, TRBD1, goes unchecked for lack of DNA. CDR3 length equals 15 residues. Germline CDR1 and CDR2: SEHNR and FQNEAQ (reference sequence). The CDR3 here is CASSLAGQRYYGYTF.

The chain employs TRBV4-2 and TRBJ1-2; TCRdb's D gene call, TRBD1, goes unchecked for lack of DNA. This CDR3 comprises 19 residues. Germline V lookup: CDR1 LGHNA, CDR2 YNFKEQ. The CDR3 reads CASTEWGNLDGQVNYGYTF.

The chain employs TRBV10-3 and TRBJ2-7; TCRdb's D gene call, TRBD2, goes unchecked for lack of DNA. Germline assignment: CDR1 ENHRY and CDR2 SYGVKD. The length of the CDR3 is 14 residues. CDR3 region: CAISLAGERYEQYF.

CDR3 loop: CASSFGGGDTQYF. The chain is built from TRBV2 and TRBJ2-3; TCRdb returns TRBD1, unconfirmable since there is no DNA. Germline V gene data show CDR1 as SNHLY and CDR2 as FYNNEI. The length of the CDR3 is 13 residues.

The chain combines TRBV7-3 with TRBJ1-1. The V gene's germline CDR1 is SGHTA and CDR2 FQGTGA. CDR3 length equals 15 residues. CDR3 residues: CASSLGQVKNTEAFF.

The chain is built from TRBV5-1 and TRBJ2-2. Germline assignment: CDR1 SGHRS and CDR2 YFSETQ. This CDR3 is built from 15 residues. The CDR3 spells CASSLVRQNTGELFF.

The chain recombines TRBV6-1 with TRBJ1-1; with no DNA, the TCRdb D assignment of TRBD1 cannot be verified. The CDR3 runs to 14 residues. The germline gives CDR1 MNHNS, CDR2 SASEGT. The CDR3 loop reads CASSMRQGDTEAFF.

V is TRBV6-5 and J is TRBJ1-2. CDR3 size: 15 residues. Germline loops: CDR1 MNHEY, CDR2 SVGAGI. The CDR3 sequence: CASSYSNTGVIGYTF.

V is TRBV7-9 and J is TRBJ2-5; TCRdb gives TRBD1 as the D gene, but with no DNA this cannot be confirmed. Germline CDR1 SEHNR, CDR2 FQNEAQ (reference sequence). The CDR3 contains 16 residues. Here the CDR3 reads CASSLSGGIHRETQYF.

The rearrangement links TRBV6-2 or TRBV6-3 to TRBJ2-7; the D gene TCRdb calls, TRBD1, cannot be checked with no DNA. The CDR3 totals 17 residues. Germline loops: CDR1 MNHEY, CDR2 SVGEGT. This chain's CDR3 is CASSYSTGQGETYEQYF.

The V gene is TRBV2, the J gene TRBJ2-1; TCRdb returns TRBD1, unconfirmable since there is no DNA. Germline CDR1 SNHLY, CDR2 FYNNEI. The CDR3 runs 14 residues. This CDR3 is CASKRRGDYNEQFF. The full variable domain, in which reference TRBV2 and TRBJ2-1 provide the parts outside the CDR3, is EPEVTQTPSHQVTQMGQEVILRCVPISNHLYFYWYRQILGQKVEFLVSFYNNEISEKSEIFDDQFSVERPDGSNFTLKIRSTKLEDSAMYFCASKRRGDYNEQFFGPGTRLTVL.

The rearrangement uses TRBV7-2 and TRBJ1-5; TCRdb indicates TRBD1, and absent DNA this call remains unverified. The CDR3 consists of 15 residues. CDR1 is SGHTA and CDR2 is FQGNSA in the germline V gene. The CDR3: CASSHGGLENQPQHF.

The V gene is TRBV12-5, the J gene TRBJ2-1. CDR1 is LGHNT and CDR2 is FRNRAP in the germline V gene. The CDR3 totals 15 residues. The CDR3 reads CASGSGQTAYNEQFF. The full variable domain, its missing parts supplied by reference TRBV12-5 and TRBJ2-1, is DARVTQTPRHKVTEMGQEVTMRCQPILGHNTVFWYRQTMMQGLELLAYFRNRAPLDDSGMPKDRFSAEMPDATLATLKIQPSEPRDSAVYFCASGSGQTAYNEQFFGPGTRLTVL.

The V and J genes are TRBV5-4 and TRBJ1-1; TCRdb's assignment of TRBD1 cannot be checked, as there is no DNA. Germline CDR1 is SGHNT and CDR2 is YYREEE (reference sequence). The CDR3 sequence is 16 residues long. This chain's CDR3 is CASSPAQGAHNTEAFF.

The chain is built from TRBV4-1 and TRBJ2-5; TCRdb designates TRBD2, a call that cannot be tested without DNA. Germline V lookup: CDR1 MGHRA, CDR2 YSYEKL. This CDR3 comprises 14 residues. The CDR3 here is CASSQGEGGETQYF.

The V and J genes are TRBV6-5 and TRBJ2-1; TCRdb proposes TRBD1, but this gene call is untestable without DNA. CDR3 size: 17 residues. Germline assignment: CDR1 MNHEY and CDR2 SVGAGI. CDR3 amino acids: CASSYRSGTGAYNEQFF.

This sequence joins TRBV20-1 and TRBJ2-7; the TCRdb D gene call, TRBD2, has no DNA to confirm it. CDR3 length: 15 amino acids. Germline-derived CDR1 and CDR2 are DFQATT and SNEGSKA (reference sequence). This chain's CDR3 is CSAGRADRASYEQYF.

J is TRBJ2-3 and V is TRBV6-5; without DNA, the TCRdb call of TRBD2 cannot be checked. Germline CDR1 MNHEY, CDR2 SVGAGI. The CDR3 sequence is 16 residues long. CDR3 region: CASSYSGQRYTDTQYF.

The chain uses TRBV11-2 and TRBJ2-7. Germline lookup yields CDR1 SGHAT and CDR2 FQNNGV. The CDR3 contains 16 residues. CDR3 sequence reads: CASSLDFGVLFYEQYF.

The chain carries TRBV7-2 and TRBJ1-3. This CDR3 contains 13 residues. CDR1 SGHTA and CDR2 FQGNSA come from the germline V gene. This CDR3 is CASSLSNGNTIYF.

The chain recombines TRBV23-1 with TRBJ1-5; checking the TCRdb D call of TRBD1 is not possible without DNA. TRBV23-1 belongs to the ORF category, with a function that is uncertain. The CDR3 has 14 residues. The CDR3 here is CASSRGRGYQPQHF.

V is TRBV13 and J is TRBJ2-2. CDR3 length equals 14 residues. The germline CDR1 and CDR2 sequences are PRHDT and FYEKMQ (reference sequence). The CDR3 is CASSIGLRGGELFF.

The chain links TRBV5-1 to TRBJ2-3; the D call of TRBD2 rests on TCRdb alone, since no DNA is present to check it. This CDR3 is 16 amino acids long. Germline CDR1 is SGHRS and CDR2 is YFSETQ. The CDR3 reads CASSSGSGGAKDTQYF.

This sequence joins TRBV4-2 and TRBJ2-4; the TCRdb call, TRBD1, lacks DNA for checking. In germline, CDR1 is LGHNA, CDR2 YNFKEQ. This CDR3 contains 17 residues. The CDR3 loop reads CASSQDPGGLAKNIQYF.

The chain has TRBV7-9 and TRBJ1-1. This CDR3 is 17 amino acids long. Germline V gives CDR1 SEHNR, CDR2 FQNEAQ (reference sequence). CDR3 protein: CASTKVGGAEGNTEAFF. Together with reference TRBV7-9 and TRBJ1-1, the CDR3 gives the full variable domain: DTGVSQNPRHKITKRGQNVTFRCDPISEHNRLYWYRQTLGQGPEFLTYFQNEAQLEKSRLLSDRFSAERPKGSFSTLEIQRTEQGDSAMYLCASTKVGGAEGNTEAFFGQGTRLTVV.